These T cell receptor beta chains were read from a single sample in a study of blood T cells in healthy people across ages. MiXCR was run by TCRdb on the 5' RACE reads, yielding one entry per CDR3 protein. The sample contains 730,000 or so distinct CDR3 sequences, around 43% of which appear only once. The sequenced sample consisted of blood. Receptor source: an elderly man in good health. Both conserved end residues are part of each CDR3. A D gene is named only where the DNA matches it firmly. Size is stated for part of the rows, as once, few or many counts, or as a class when the clone is expanded.

CDR3	DNA	J	D	size	V
CASSPQAGLEETQYF	TGTGCCAGCTCACCGCAAGCGGGACTAGAAGAGACCCAGTACTTC	TRBJ2-5	TRBD2	-	TRBV18
CASSIDGTMMNTEAFF	TGTGCCAGCAGCATCGACGGAACTATGATGAACACTGAAGCTTTCTTT	TRBJ1-1	-	-	TRBV7-8
CAISESGTSGNEQYF	TGTGCCATCAGTGAGTCCGGGACTAGCGGGAACGAGCAGTACTTC	TRBJ2-7	TRBD2	-	TRBV10-3
CASSRKGGGIYNEQFF	TGTGCCAGCAGTCGAAAGGGAGGGGGGATCTACAATGAGCAGTTCTTC	TRBJ2-1	-	many	TRBV7-2
CSGVQGGGQETQYF	TGCAGTGGGGTACAGGGAGGTGGTCAAGAGACCCAGTACTTC	TRBJ2-5	-	few	TRBV20-1
CASSSGNGETQYF	TGTGCCAGCAGCTCAGGGAACGGGGAGACCCAGTACTTC	TRBJ2-5	-	few	TRBV11-2
CASSQENLSGARTGELFF	TGCGCCAGCAGCCAAGAAAATCTCAGCGGGGCACGGACCGGGGAGCTGTTTTTT	TRBJ2-2	TRBD2	-	TRBV4-3
CASSFPTGGNEQFF	TGTGCCAGCAGCTTCCCGACAGGGGGCAATGAGCAGTTCTTC	TRBJ2-1	TRBD1	-	TRBV7-2
CASRPGLVSEQYF	TGTGCCAGCAGACCGGGACTAGTTAGCGAGCAGTACTTC	TRBJ2-7	TRBD2	-	TRBV6-1
CASSQEASGKRREQYF	TGTGCCAGCAGCCAAGAGGCTAGCGGGAAACGTCGGGAGCAGTACTTC	TRBJ2-7	TRBD2	-	TRBV4-2
CSAVKTSGGNSDTQYF	TGCAGTGCGGTTAAAACTAGCGGGGGGAATTCAGATACGCAGTATTTT	TRBJ2-3	TRBD2	many	TRBV20-1
CASSHRVNEQFF	TGTGCCAGCAGTCACCGAGTCAATGAGCAGTTCTTC	TRBJ2-1	-	-	TRBV6-2/TRBV6-3
CASSSQGISAETQYF	TGTGCCAGCAGCTCTCAGGGGATTTCAGCAGAGACCCAGTACTTC	TRBJ2-5	-	few	TRBV7-2
CASSQGWGGEETQYF	TGCGCCAGCAGCCAAGGATGGGGGGGGGAAGAGACCCAGTACTTC	TRBJ2-5	TRBD2	many	TRBV4-3
CASEGLAGYTDTQYF	TGTGCCAGCGAGGGACTAGCGGGATACACAGATACGCAGTATTTT	TRBJ2-3	TRBD2	-	TRBV2
CASSWQSSGSPEQYF	TGCGCCAGCAGCTGGCAGTCTAGCGGGAGTCCCGAGCAGTACTTC	TRBJ2-7	TRBD2	-	TRBV5-1
CASSQDHVSGYETQYF	TGCGCCAGCAGCCAAGATCACGTGAGCGGTTACGAGACCCAGTACTTC	TRBJ2-5	-	many	TRBV4-3
CSARGGPDGYTF	TGCAGTGCTAGGGGGGGACCGGACGGCTACACCTTC	TRBJ1-2	-	-	TRBV20-1
CSARGTGAPYEQYF	TGCAGTGCACGAGGGACAGGGGCCCCCTACGAGCAGTACTTC	TRBJ2-7	TRBD1	once	TRBV20-1
CSAPSHSGFYEQYF	TGCAGTGCCCCGTCCCACTCGGGATTTTACGAGCAGTACTTC	TRBJ2-7	-	many	TRBV20-1
CASSPGPKETQYF	TGTGCCAGCAGCCCAGGACCGAAAGAGACCCAGTACTTC	TRBJ2-5	-	few	TRBV7-3
CSVHRAGGGTYNEQFF	TGCAGCGTCCATCGAGCGGGAGGAGGTACCTACAATGAGCAGTTCTTC	TRBJ2-1	TRBD2	few	TRBV29-1
CASSRTGTGASNYGYTF	TGTGCCAGCAGCCGTACCGGGACAGGAGCCTCTAACTATGGCTACACCTTC	TRBJ1-2	TRBD1	few	TRBV7-8
CASSLVSSGSYEQYF	TGTGCCAGCAGCTTAGTTTCTTCAGGGAGCTACGAGCAGTACTTC	TRBJ2-7	-	-	TRBV7-2
CASSLAFLQGSSYEQYF	TGCGCCAGCAGCTTGGCCTTCTTACAGGGGAGCTCCTACGAGCAGTACTTC	TRBJ2-7	TRBD1	few	TRBV5-1
CTISEWIYSEQFF	TGTACCATTAGTGAGTGGATATACAGTGAGCAGTTCTTC	TRBJ2-1	-	-	TRBV10-3
CASSSRDRGSSPPHF	TGCGCCAGCAGCTCCCGGGACAGGGGTAGTTCACCCCCCCACTTT	TRBJ1-6	TRBD1	-	TRBV5-1
CASSPRTGADEQYF	TGTGCCAGCTCACCAAGGACAGGGGCAGACGAGCAGTACTTC	TRBJ2-7	TRBD1	once	TRBV18
CSAVGQGMVSNTEAFF	TGCAGCGCTGTAGGACAGGGGATGGTATCGAACACTGAAGCTTTCTTT	TRBJ1-1	TRBD1	few	TRBV29-1
CASSQEAQGYNEQFF	TGTGCCAGCAGCCAAGAGGCGCAGGGGTACAATGAGCAGTTCTTC	TRBJ2-1	-	-	TRBV3-1
CASRTSGRNNEQFF	TGTGCCTCCCGGACTAGCGGGAGGAACAATGAGCAGTTCTTC	TRBJ2-1	TRBD2	few	TRBV30
CASSEGTSGYTDTQYF	TGTGCCAGCAGCGAGGGGACTAGCGGATACACAGATACGCAGTATTTT	TRBJ2-3	TRBD2	few	TRBV9
CASSSSGLAGDEQFF	TGTGCCAGCAGCTCCTCGGGACTAGCGGGAGATGAGCAGTTCTTC	TRBJ2-1	TRBD2	-	TRBV7-3
CGPEIWRTDTQYF	TGCGGTCCAGAGATATGGCGCACAGATACGCAGTATTTT	TRBJ2-3	-	many	TRBV29-1
CASSPSGSGANVLTF	TGTGCCAGCAGTCCTAGCGGCTCTGGGGCCAACGTCCTGACTTTC	TRBJ2-6	TRBD2	-	TRBV12-3/TRBV12-4
CASSEDRGFGANVPTF	TGTGCCAGCAGCGAAGACAGGGGGTTCGGGGCCAACGTCCCGACTTTC	TRBJ2-6	TRBD1	-	TRBV6-2/TRBV6-3